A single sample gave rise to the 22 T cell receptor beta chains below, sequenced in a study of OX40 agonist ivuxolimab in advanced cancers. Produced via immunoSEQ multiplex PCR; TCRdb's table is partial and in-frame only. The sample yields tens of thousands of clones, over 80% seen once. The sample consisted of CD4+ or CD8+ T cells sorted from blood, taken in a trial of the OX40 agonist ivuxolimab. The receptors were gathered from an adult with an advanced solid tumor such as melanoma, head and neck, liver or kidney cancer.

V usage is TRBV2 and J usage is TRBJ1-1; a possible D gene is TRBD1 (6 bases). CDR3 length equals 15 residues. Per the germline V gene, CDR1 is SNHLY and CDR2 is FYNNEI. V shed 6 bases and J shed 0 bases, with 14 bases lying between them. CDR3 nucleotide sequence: TGTGCCAGCAGCGCGACAGGCAACATGAACACTGAAGCTTTCTTT. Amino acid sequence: CASSATGNMNTEAFF. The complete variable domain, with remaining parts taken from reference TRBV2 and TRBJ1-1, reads EPEVTQTPSHQVTQMGQEVILRCVPISNHLYFYWYRQILGQKVEFLVSFYNNEISEKSEIFDDQFSVERPDGSNFTLKIRSTKLEDSAMYFCASSATGNMNTEAFFGQGTRLTVV.

The CDR3 DNA reads TGTGCCAGCAGCCAATTGACAGGCGGTGAAGCTTTCTTT. Translation: CASSQLTGGEAFF. The chain is built from TRBV16 and TRBJ1-1; D is perhaps TRBD1 (6 bases). Germline assignment: CDR1 KGHSY and CDR2 FQNENV. CDR3 length: 13 residues. The V end lost 1 base, the J end lost 7 bases, and 10 bases lay between the germline ends.

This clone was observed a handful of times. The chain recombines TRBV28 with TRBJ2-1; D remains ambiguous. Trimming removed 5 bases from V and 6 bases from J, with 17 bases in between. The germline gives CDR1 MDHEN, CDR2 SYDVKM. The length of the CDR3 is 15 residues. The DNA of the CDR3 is TGTGCCAGCAGTCGTCTGGATCCCAAAGCCAATGAGCAGTTCTTC. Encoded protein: CASSRLDPKANEQFF.

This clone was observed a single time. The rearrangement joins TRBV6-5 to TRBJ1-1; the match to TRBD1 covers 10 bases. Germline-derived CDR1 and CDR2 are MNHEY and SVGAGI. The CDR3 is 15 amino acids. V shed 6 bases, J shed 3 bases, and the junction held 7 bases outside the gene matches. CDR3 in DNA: TGTGCCAGCAGACGGGACAGGGGAAGGGACACTGAAGCTTTCTTT. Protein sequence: CASRRDRGRDTEAFF.

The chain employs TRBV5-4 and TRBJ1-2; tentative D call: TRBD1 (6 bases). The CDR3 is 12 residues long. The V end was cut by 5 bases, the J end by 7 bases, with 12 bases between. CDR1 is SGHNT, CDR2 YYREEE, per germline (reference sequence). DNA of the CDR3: TGTGCCAGCAGACCCCAGGGGTCTGGCTACACCTTC. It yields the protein CASRPQGSGYTF.

The CDR3 region has the DNA TGCGCCAGCAGCTTGGGGCATACAACGAACACTGAAGCTTTCTTT. Its translation is CASSLGHTTNTEAFF. The gene calls are TRBV5-1 and TRBJ1-1, with D unresolved. V was trimmed by 0 bases and J by 1 base, leaving 10 bases between them. This CDR3 region has 15 residues. CDR1 and CDR2 (germline): SGHRS, YFSETQ.

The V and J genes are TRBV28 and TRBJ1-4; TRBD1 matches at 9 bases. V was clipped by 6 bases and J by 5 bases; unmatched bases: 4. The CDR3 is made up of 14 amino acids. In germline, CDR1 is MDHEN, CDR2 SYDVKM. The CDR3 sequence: CASRGTGWNEKLFF. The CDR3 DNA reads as TGTGCCAGCAGGGGGACAGGGTGGAATGAAAAACTGTTTTTT.

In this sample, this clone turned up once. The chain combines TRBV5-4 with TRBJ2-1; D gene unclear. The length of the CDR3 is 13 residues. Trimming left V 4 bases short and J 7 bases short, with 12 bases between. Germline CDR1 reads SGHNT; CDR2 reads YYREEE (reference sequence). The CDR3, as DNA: TGTGCCAGCAGCCTACCACTTGCAAATGAGCAGTTCTTC. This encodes CASSLPLANEQFF.

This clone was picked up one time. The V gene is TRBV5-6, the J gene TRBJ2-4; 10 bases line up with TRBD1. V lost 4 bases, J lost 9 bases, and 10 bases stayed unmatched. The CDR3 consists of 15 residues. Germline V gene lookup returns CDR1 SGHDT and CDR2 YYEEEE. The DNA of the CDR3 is TGTGCCAGCAGCGTGCGACAGGGGGCTAGTGCCATTCAGTACTTC. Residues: CASSVRQGASAIQYF. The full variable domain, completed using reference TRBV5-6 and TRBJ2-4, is DAGVTQSPTHLIKTRGQQVTLRCSPKSGHDTVSWYQQALGQGPQFIFQYYEEEERQRGNFPDRFSGHQFPNYSSELNVNALLLGDSALYLCASSVRQGASAIQYFGAGTRLSVL.

CDR3 nucleotides: TGTGCCAGCTCCCGCCGAGGGACAGGGGCCTCCTACGAGCAGTACTTC. As protein: CASSRRGTGASYEQYF. The chain is built from TRBV18 and TRBJ2-7; 10 bases line up with TRBD1. The ends lost 6 bases at V and 0 bases at J; junction bases unmatched: 8. The CDR3 is 16 residues long. Per the germline V gene, CDR1 is KGHSH and CDR2 is LQKENI.

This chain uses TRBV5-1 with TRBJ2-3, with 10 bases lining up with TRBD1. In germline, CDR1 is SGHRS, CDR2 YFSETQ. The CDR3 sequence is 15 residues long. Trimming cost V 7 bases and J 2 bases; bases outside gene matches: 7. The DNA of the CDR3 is TGCGCCAGCTCGGCTGGGACAGGGGTCACAGATACGCAGTATTTT. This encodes CASSAGTGVTDTQYF. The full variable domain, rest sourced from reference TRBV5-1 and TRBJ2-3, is KAGVTQTPRYLIKTRGQQVTLSCSPISGHRSVSWYQQTPGQGLQFLFEYFSETQRNKGNFPGRFSGRQFSNSRSEMNVSTLELGDSALYLCASSAGTGVTDTQYFGPGTRLTVL.

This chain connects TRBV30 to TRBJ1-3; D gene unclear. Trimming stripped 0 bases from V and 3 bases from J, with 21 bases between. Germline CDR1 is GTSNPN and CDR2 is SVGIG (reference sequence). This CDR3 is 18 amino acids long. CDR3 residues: CAWSVARSPTGVGNTIYF. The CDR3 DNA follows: TGTGCCTGGAGTGTAGCCAGGAGCCCGACCGGAGTTGGAAACACCATATATTTT.

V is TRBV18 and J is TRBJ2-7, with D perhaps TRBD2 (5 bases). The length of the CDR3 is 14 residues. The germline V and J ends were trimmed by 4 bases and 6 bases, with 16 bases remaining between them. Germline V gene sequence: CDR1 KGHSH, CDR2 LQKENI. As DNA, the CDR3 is TGTGCCAGCTCACAAATGGACTTGCCGGCCGAGCAGTACTTC. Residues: CASSQMDLPAEQYF.

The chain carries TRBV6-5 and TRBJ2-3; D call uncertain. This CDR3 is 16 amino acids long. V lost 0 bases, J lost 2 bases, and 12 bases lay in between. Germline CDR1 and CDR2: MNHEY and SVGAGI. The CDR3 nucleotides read TGTGCCAGCAGTTACTCGAGTCCCAGCTACACAGATACGCAGTATTTT. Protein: CASSYSSPSYTDTQYF.

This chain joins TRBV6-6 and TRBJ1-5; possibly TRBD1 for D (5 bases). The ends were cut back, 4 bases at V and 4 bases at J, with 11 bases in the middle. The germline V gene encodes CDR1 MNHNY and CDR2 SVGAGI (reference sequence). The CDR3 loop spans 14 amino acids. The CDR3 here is CASSSGFGNQPQHF. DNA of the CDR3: TGTGCCAGCAGTTCAGGGTTTGGAAATCAGCCCCAGCATTTT.

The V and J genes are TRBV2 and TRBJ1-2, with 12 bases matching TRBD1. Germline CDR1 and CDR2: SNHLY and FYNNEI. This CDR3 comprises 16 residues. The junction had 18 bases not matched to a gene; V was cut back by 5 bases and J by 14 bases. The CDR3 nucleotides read TGTGCCAGCAGTACCCGGGACAGGGGGCGGGGGACGGCTATGACCTTC. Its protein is CASSTRDRGRGTAMTF.

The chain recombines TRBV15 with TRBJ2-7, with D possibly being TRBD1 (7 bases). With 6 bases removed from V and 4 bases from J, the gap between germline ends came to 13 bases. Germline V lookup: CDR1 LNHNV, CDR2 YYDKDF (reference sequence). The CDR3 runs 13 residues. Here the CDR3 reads CATSQGGGYEQYF. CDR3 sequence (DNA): TGTGCCACCAGTCAGGGGGGAGGTTACGAGCAGTACTTC.

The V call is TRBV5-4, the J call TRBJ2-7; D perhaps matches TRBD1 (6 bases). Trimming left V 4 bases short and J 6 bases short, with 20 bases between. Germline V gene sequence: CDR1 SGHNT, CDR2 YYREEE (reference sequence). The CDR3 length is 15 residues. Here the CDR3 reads CASSPGVGVSGEQYF. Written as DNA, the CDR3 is TGTGCCAGCAGCCCAGGGGTTGGGGTATCAGGCGAGCAGTACTTC. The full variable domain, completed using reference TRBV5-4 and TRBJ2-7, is ETGVTQSPTHLIKTRGQQVTLRCSSQSGHNTVSWYQQALGQGPQFIFQYYREEENGRGNFPPRFSGLQFPNYSSELNVNALELDDSALYLCASSPGVGVSGEQYFGPGTRLTVT.

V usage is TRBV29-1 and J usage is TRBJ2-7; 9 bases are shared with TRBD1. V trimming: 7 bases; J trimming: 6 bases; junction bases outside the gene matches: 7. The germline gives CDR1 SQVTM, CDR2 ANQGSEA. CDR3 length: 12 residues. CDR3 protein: CSAGQGSGEQYF. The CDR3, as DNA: TGCAGCGCGGGACAGGGCTCTGGCGAGCAGTACTTC.

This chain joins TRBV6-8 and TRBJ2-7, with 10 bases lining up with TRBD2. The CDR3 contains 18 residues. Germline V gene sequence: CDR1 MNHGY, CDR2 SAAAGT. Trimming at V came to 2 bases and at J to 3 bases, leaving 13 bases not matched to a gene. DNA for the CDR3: TGTGCCAGCAGTTACCCCTCGTCGGGGGGGACTAGCGTCTACGAGCAGTACTTC. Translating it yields CASSYPSSGGTSVYEQYF.

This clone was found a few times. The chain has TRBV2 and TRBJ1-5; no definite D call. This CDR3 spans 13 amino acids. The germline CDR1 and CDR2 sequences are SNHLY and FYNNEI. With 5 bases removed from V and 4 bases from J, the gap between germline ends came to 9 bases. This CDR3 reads CASSQRKNQPQHF. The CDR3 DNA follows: TGTGCCAGCAGTCAAAGGAAAAATCAGCCCCAGCATTTT.

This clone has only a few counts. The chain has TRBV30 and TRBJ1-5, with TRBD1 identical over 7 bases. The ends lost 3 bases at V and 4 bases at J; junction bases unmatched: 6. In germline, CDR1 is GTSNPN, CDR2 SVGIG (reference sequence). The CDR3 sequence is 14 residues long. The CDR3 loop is CAWSTGTANQPQHF. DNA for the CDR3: TGTGCCTGGAGCACCGGGACAGCTAATCAGCCCCAGCATTTT.